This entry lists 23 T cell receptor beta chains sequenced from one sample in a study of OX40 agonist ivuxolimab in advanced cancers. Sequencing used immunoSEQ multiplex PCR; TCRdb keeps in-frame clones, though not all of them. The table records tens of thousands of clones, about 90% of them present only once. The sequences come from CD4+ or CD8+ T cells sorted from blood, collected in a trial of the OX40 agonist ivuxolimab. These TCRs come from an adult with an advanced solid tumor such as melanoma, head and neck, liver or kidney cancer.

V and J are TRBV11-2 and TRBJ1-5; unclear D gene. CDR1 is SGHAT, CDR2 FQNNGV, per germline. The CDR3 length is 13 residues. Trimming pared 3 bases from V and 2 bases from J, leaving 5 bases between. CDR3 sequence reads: CASSLWGNQPQHF. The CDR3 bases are TGTGCCAGCAGCTTGTGGGGCAATCAGCCCCAGCATTTT.

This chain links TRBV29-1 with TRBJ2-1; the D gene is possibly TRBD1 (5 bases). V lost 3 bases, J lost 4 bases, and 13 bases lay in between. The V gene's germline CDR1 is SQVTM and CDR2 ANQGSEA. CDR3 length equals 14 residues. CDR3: CSVDVRARYNEQFF. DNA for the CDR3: TGCAGCGTTGACGTCAGGGCGCGATACAATGAGCAGTTCTTC.

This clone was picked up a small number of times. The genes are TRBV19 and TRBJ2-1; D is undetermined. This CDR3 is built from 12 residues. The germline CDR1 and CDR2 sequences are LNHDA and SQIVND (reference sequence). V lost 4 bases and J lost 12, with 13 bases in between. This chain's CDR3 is CASSTDEGRQFF. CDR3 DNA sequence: TGTGCCAGTAGTACAGACGAAGGGCGGCAGTTCTTC.

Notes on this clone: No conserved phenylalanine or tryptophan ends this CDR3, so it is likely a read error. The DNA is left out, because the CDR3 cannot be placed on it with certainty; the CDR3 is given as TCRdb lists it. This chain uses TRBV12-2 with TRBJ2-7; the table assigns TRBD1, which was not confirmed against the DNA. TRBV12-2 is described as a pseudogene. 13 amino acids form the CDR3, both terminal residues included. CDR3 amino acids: CASRLALGPIRVL.

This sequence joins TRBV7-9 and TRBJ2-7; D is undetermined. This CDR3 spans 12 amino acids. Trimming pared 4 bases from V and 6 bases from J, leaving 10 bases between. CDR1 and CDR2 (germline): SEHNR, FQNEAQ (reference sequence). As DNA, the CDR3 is TGTGCCAGCAGCTCGGCTTCCGGCGAGCAGTACTTC. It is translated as CASSSASGEQYF. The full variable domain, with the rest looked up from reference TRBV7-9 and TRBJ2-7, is DTGVSQNPRHKITKRGQNVTFRCDPISEHNRLYWYRQTLGQGPEFLTYFQNEAQLEKSRLLSDRFSAERPKGSFSTLEIQRTEQGDSAMYLCASSSASGEQYFGPGTRLTVT.

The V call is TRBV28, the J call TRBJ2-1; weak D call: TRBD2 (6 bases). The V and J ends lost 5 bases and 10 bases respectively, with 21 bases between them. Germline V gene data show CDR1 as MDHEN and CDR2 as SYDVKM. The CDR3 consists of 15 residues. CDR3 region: CASSPGDWPEGEQFF. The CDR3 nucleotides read TGTGCCAGCAGTCCCGGGGACTGGCCCGAGGGGGAGCAGTTCTTC.

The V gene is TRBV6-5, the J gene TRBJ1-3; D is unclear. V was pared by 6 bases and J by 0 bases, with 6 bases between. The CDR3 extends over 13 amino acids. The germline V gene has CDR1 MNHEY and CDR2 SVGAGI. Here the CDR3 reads CASRESSGNTIYF. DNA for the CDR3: TGTGCCAGCAGGGAGAGCTCTGGAAACACCATATATTTT.

CDR3 in amino acids: CASSLVSEPNTEAFF. CDR3 nucleotides: TGTGCCAGCAGCTTAGTTTCAGAGCCGAACACTGAAGCTTTCTTT. V gene TRBV7-8 combines with J gene TRBJ1-1; unclear D gene. Trimming removed 1 base from V and 1 base from J, with 10 bases in between. The germline V gene has CDR1 SGHVS and CDR2 FQNEAQ. CDR3 size: 15 residues.

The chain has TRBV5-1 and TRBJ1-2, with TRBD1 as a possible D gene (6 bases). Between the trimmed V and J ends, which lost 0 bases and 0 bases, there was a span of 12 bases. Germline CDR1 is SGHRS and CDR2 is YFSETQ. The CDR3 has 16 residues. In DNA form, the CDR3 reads TGCGCCAGCAGCTTGGAGTTGACAGGAGCTAACTATGGCTACACCTTC. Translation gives CASSLELTGANYGYTF.

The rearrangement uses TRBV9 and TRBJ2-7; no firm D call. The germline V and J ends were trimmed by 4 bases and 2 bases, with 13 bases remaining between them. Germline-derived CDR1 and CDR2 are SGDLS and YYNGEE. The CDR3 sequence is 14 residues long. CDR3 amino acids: CASSLNFYPYEQYF. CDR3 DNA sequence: TGTGCCAGCAGCTTGAACTTTTATCCCTACGAGCAGTACTTC.

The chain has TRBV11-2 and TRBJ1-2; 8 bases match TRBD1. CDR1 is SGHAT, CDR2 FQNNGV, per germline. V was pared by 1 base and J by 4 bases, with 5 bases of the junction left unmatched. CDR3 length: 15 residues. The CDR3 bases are TGTGCCAGCAGCTTAGGACAGGGGCTCAGCTATGGCTACACCTTC. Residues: CASSLGQGLSYGYTF.

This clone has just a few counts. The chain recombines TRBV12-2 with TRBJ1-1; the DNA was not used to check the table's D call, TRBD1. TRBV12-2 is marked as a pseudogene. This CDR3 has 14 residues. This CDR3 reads CASRPPGQNTEAFF. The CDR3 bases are TGTGCAAGTCGCCCACCGGGACAGAACACTGAAGCTTTCTTT.

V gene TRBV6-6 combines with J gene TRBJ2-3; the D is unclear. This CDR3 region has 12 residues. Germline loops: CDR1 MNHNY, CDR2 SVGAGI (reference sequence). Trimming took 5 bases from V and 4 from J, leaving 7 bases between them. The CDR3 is CASSPLADTQYF. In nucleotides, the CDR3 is TGTGCCAGCAGTCCGCTCGCAGATACGCAGTATTTT.

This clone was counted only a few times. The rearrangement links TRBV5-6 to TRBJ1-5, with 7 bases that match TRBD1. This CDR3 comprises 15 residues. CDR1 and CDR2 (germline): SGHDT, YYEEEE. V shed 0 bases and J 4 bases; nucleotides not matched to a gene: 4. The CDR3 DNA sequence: TGTGCCAGCAGCTTGGGACAGGGTGTAAATCAGCCCCAGCATTTT. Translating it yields CASSLGQGVNQPQHF.

CDR3 sequence: CASSFPRQYF. The CDR3 bases are TGTGCCAGCAGCTTCCCCAGGCAGTACTTC. The genes are TRBV5-8 and TRBJ2-7; D gene unclear. Per the germline V gene, CDR1 is SGHTS and CDR2 is YDEGEE. This CDR3 is 10 amino acids long. V lost 2 bases and J lost 9, with 6 bases in between.

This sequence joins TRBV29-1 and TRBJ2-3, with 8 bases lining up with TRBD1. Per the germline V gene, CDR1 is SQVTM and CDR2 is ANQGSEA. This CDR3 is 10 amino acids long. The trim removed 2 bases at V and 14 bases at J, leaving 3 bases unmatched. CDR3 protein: CSVEQGARYF. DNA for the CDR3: TGCAGCGTTGAACAGGGGGCTCGGTATTTT.

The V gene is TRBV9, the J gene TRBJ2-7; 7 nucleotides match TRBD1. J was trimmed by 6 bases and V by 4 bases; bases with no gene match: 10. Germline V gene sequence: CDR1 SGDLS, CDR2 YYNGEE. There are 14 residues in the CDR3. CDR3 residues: CASSPTDRSGEQYF. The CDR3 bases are TGTGCCAGCAGCCCGACGGACAGGTCGGGCGAGCAGTACTTC.

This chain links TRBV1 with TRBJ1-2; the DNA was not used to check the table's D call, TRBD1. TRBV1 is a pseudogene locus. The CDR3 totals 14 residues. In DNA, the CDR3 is TGCACCAGCAGCCAAGAACAGGAAAAAGGGGGCTACACCTTC. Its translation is CTSSQEQEKGGYTF.

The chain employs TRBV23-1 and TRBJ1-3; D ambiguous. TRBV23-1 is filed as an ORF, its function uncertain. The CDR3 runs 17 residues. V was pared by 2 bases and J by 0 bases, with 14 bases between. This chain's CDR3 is CASSQSDTKNSGNTIYF. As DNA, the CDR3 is TGCGCCAGCAGTCAAAGTGACACTAAGAACTCTGGAAACACCATATATTTT.

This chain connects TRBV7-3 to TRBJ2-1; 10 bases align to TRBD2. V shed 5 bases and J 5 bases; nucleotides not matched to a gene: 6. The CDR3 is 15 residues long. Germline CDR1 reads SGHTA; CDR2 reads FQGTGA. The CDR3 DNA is TGTGCCAGCAGCCTGCTAGCGGGAGTGAACAATGAGCAGTTCTTC. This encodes CASSLLAGVNNEQFF.

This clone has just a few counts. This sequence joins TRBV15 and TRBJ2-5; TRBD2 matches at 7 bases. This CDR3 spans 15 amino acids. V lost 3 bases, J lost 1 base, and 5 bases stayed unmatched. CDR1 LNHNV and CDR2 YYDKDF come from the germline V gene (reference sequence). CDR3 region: CATSRRAGIQETQYF. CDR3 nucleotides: TGTGCCACCAGCAGGCGAGCGGGGATCCAAGAGACCCAGTACTTC.

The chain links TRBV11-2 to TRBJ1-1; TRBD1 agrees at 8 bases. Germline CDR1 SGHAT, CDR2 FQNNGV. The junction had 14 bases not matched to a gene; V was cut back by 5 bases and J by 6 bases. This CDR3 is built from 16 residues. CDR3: CASSTRTGRLYAEAFF. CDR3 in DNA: TGTGCCAGCAGCACTAGGACAGGGCGATTGTACGCTGAAGCTTTCTTT.

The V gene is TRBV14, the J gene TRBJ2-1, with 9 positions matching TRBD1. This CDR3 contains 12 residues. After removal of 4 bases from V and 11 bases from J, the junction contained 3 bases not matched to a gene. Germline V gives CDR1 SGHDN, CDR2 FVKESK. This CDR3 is CASSPQGAKQFF. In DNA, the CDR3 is TGTGCCAGCAGCCCACAGGGGGCAAAGCAGTTCTTC.